This T cell receptor (beta chain) was found in a study of tumor-infiltrating lymphocytes in oesophageal squamous cell carcinoma. This clonotype was counted at least ten times. TCRdb redid the calling of the PCR reads with MiXCR, one entry per CDR3 protein. The repertoire has almost 20,000 distinct CDR3 sequences, roughly 40% of them found once; the top ten carry 35% to 50%. The material sequenced was esophageal tumor tissue. This receptor was taken from a male donor with esophageal squamous cell carcinoma.

CDR3 in amino acids: CASSPRGTGSREQFF. As DNA, the CDR3 is TGTGCCAGTAGTCCCCGCGGGACAGGGTCTCGGGAGCAGTTCTTC. The V and J genes are TRBV19 and TRBJ2-1; 9 positions agree with TRBD1. This CDR3 contains 15 residues. CDR1 is LNHDA, CDR2 SQIVND, per germline (reference sequence). J gave up 10 bases and V 5 bases, and 12 bases lay outside the gene matches.